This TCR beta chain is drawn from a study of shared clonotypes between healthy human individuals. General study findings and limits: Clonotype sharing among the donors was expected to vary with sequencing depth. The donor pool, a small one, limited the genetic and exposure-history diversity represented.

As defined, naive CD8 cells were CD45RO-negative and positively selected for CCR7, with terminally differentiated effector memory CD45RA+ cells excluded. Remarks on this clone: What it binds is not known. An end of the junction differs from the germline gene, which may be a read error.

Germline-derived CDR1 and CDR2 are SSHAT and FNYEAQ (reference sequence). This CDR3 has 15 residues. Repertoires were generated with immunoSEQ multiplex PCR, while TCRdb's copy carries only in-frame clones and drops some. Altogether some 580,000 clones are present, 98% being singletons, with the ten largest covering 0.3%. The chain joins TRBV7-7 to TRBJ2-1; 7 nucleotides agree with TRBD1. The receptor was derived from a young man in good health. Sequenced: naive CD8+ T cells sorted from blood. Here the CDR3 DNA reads TGTGCTAGCAGCTTACAGGTCGAGGGGGCAAATGAGCAGTTCTTC. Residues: CASSLQVEGANEQFF.